This T cell receptor (beta chain) was documented in a study of CD8 T cells in Susac syndrome. RNA totalling roughly 0.5 to 1 ug underwent reverse transcription with random hexamers. Multiplex PCR with immunoSEQ amplified the TCR beta CDR3 across 54 Vbeta and 13 Jbeta. MiXCR was run by TCRdb on the immunoSEQ multiplex PCR reads, yielding one entry per CDR3 protein. The data hold tens of thousands of distinct CDR3 sequences, with 93% observed a single time. The TEMRA cells underwent FACS enrichment, while the CD8+ and CD4+ T cells underwent negative isolation. V was clipped by 6 bases and J by 7 bases; unmatched bases: 8. The CDR3 consists of 15 residues. Germline-derived CDR1 and CDR2 are SGHVS and FQNEAQ.

The source of this sequence is a human donor with Susac syndrome. Sequenced sample: CD4+ T cells from PBMCs. The V gene is TRBV7-8, the J gene TRBJ2-2, with 10 bases matching TRBD2. The CDR3 bases are TGTGCCAGCAGTAGTAGCGGGGGGCAGAACGGGGAGCTGTTTTTT. It is translated as CASSSSGGQNGELFF.